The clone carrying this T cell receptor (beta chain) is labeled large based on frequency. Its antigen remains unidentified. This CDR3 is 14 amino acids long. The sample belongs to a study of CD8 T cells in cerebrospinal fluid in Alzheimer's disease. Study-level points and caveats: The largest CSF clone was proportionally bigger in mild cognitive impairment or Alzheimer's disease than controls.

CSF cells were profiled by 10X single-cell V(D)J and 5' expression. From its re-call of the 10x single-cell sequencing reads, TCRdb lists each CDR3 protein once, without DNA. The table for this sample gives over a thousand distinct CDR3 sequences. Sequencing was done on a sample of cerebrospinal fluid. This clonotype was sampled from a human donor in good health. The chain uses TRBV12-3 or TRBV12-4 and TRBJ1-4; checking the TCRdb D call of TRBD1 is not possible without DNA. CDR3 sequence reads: CASSLRQGGEKLFF.